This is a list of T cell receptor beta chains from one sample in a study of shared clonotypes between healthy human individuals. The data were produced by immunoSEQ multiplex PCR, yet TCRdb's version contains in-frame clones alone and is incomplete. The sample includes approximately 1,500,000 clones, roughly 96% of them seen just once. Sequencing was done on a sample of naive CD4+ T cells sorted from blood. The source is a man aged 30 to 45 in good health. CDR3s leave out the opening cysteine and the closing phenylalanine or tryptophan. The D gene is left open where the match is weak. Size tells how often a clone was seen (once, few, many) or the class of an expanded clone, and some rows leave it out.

CDR3 protein: ASSSRASNEKLF; clone size: NA; V gene: TRBV11-2; D gene: NA; CDR3 length: 12
CDR3 protein: ASSFVSLAGWTYNEQF; clone size: NA; V gene: TRBV5-6; D gene: TRBD2; CDR3 length: 16
CDR3 protein: ASSLGTTGELF; clone size: NA; V gene: TRBV5-1; D gene: NA; CDR3 length: 11
CDR3 protein: ASSVNRQGRGTDTQY; clone size: NA; V gene: TRBV9; D gene: TRBD1; CDR3 length: 15
CDR3 protein: ASSLALGLAGVWEQY; clone size: NA; V gene: TRBV7-8; D gene: TRBD2; CDR3 length: 15
CDR3 protein: ASSLTLRNDRAETQY; clone size: NA; V gene: TRBV7-9; D gene: TRBD1; CDR3 length: 15
CDR3 protein: ASSLAQSSGSFGETQY; clone size: NA; V gene: TRBV7-9; D gene: TRBD2; CDR3 length: 16
CDR3 protein: ASSEEASGYTGELF; clone size: NA; V gene: TRBV2; D gene: TRBD2; CDR3 length: 14
CDR3 protein: ASSSGGIGEPNTGELF; clone size: NA; V gene: TRBV11-3; D gene: NA; CDR3 length: 16
CDR3 protein: ASSREPEGPYNEQF; clone size: NA; V gene: TRBV5-4; D gene: NA; CDR3 length: 14
CDR3 protein: ASSQTPGGANTQY; clone size: NA; V gene: TRBV19; D gene: TRBD2; CDR3 length: 13
CDR3 protein: ASSDSPMAGANVLT; clone size: NA; V gene: TRBV6-1; D gene: NA; CDR3 length: 14
CDR3 protein: ASTLDGTAEANYGYT; clone size: NA; V gene: TRBV9; D gene: NA; CDR3 length: 15
CDR3 protein: AISESRSDSSGNTIY; clone size: NA; V gene: TRBV10-3; D gene: NA; CDR3 length: 15
CDR3 protein: ASRPAKDKNTEAF; clone size: NA; V gene: TRBV5-4; D gene: NA; CDR3 length: 13
CDR3 protein: ASSALAGGWETQY; clone size: NA; V gene: TRBV25-1; D gene: TRBD2; CDR3 length: 13
CDR3 protein: ASSFSSGRDGYT; clone size: NA; V gene: TRBV5-6; D gene: NA; CDR3 length: 12
CDR3 protein: ASSSGGTSGRAVYEQY; clone size: NA; V gene: TRBV5-4; D gene: TRBD2; CDR3 length: 16
CDR3 protein: AIRDRPEDNEQF; clone size: NA; V gene: TRBV10-3; D gene: NA; CDR3 length: 12
CDR3 protein: ASKTLGGFNEQF; clone size: NA; V gene: TRBV5-6; D gene: NA; CDR3 length: 12
CDR3 protein: ASSQDLTRFDEAF; clone size: NA; V gene: TRBV4-3; D gene: NA; CDR3 length: 13
CDR3 protein: ASSFVVSPTDTQY; clone size: NA; V gene: TRBV13; D gene: NA; CDR3 length: 13
CDR3 protein: ASSYGQDYSYEQY; clone size: NA; V gene: TRBV6-5; D gene: NA; CDR3 length: 13
CDR3 protein: ASSLAASGDSYEQY; clone size: NA; V gene: TRBV5-1; D gene: TRBD2; CDR3 length: 14
CDR3 protein: ASSLLHTEQY; clone size: NA; V gene: TRBV11-2; D gene: NA; CDR3 length: 10
CDR3 protein: ASSAGQGAGETQY; clone size: NA; V gene: TRBV7-9; D gene: TRBD1; CDR3 length: 13
CDR3 protein: ASSEGGGGNTEAF; clone size: NA; V gene: TRBV2; D gene: TRBD1; CDR3 length: 13
CDR3 protein: ASSQPSGYT; clone size: NA; V gene: TRBV4-3; D gene: NA; CDR3 length: 9
CDR3 protein: ASSPTGGGWRSAF; clone size: once; V gene: TRBV27; D gene: NA; CDR3 length: 13
CDR3 protein: ASSGRVSSTDTQY; clone size: once; V gene: TRBV7-9; D gene: TRBD2; CDR3 length: 13
CDR3 protein: ASSLVGTQNEKLF; clone size: NA; V gene: TRBV7-2; D gene: NA; CDR3 length: 13
CDR3 protein: ASSLQGSGLDGYT; clone size: NA; V gene: TRBV4-1; D gene: TRBD1; CDR3 length: 13
CDR3 protein: ASSPRGRGRPSYEQY; clone size: NA; V gene: TRBV7-9; D gene: NA; CDR3 length: 15
CDR3 protein: ASSLVRATEAF; clone size: NA; V gene: TRBV5-1; D gene: NA; CDR3 length: 11
CDR3 protein: ASSFGGSLDEQY; clone size: NA; V gene: TRBV11-3; D gene: NA; CDR3 length: 12
CDR3 protein: ASRTAYEQY; clone size: once; V gene: TRBV28; D gene: NA; CDR3 length: 9
CDR3 protein: ASSVLTQGRYGYT; clone size: NA; V gene: TRBV9; D gene: NA; CDR3 length: 13
CDR3 protein: ASSSWRRRRQGGYT; clone size: NA; V gene: TRBV28; D gene: TRBD1; CDR3 length: 14
CDR3 protein: ASSLVGGKGNEQY; clone size: NA; V gene: TRBV7-9; D gene: NA; CDR3 length: 13
CDR3 protein: ASSIVDRRETQY; clone size: NA; V gene: TRBV19; D gene: NA; CDR3 length: 12
CDR3 protein: ASSITGVAQPQH; clone size: NA; V gene: TRBV19; D gene: TRBD1; CDR3 length: 12
CDR3 protein: ASSPDRVNHEQY; clone size: NA; V gene: TRBV18; D gene: TRBD1; CDR3 length: 12
CDR3 protein: ASSPAGDQPQH; clone size: NA; V gene: TRBV18; D gene: NA; CDR3 length: 11
CDR3 protein: ASSLYGLAGGAGYEQF; clone size: NA; V gene: TRBV27; D gene: TRBD2; CDR3 length: 16
CDR3 protein: ASKRETQY; clone size: NA; V gene: TRBV6-1; D gene: NA; CDR3 length: 8
CDR3 protein: ASRRMNTEAF; clone size: NA; V gene: TRBV5-4; D gene: NA; CDR3 length: 10
CDR3 protein: SARNLYEQY; clone size: once; V gene: TRBV20-1; D gene: NA; CDR3 length: 9
CDR3 protein: ASSGLADPSYEQY; clone size: once; V gene: TRBV5-1; D gene: NA; CDR3 length: 13
CDR3 protein: SVEVAELIRGSLLRETQY; clone size: NA; V gene: TRBV29-1; D gene: TRBD2; CDR3 length: 18
CDR3 protein: ASSNPGRRSGANVLT; clone size: NA; V gene: TRBV7-2; D gene: NA; CDR3 length: 15
CDR3 protein: ASSIRGGTYNEQF; clone size: NA; V gene: TRBV19; D gene: NA; CDR3 length: 13
CDR3 protein: ASVGTSGSRYEQY; clone size: NA; V gene: TRBV28; D gene: TRBD2; CDR3 length: 13
CDR3 protein: ASSIPGQGRDEQF; clone size: NA; V gene: TRBV10-1; D gene: TRBD1; CDR3 length: 13
CDR3 protein: ASSLVDGAAEQY; clone size: NA; V gene: TRBV5-4; D gene: NA; CDR3 length: 12
CDR3 protein: ASRGQGKTEAF; clone size: NA; V gene: TRBV6-4; D gene: TRBD1; CDR3 length: 11
CDR3 protein: ASSLTSGSSYNEQF; clone size: few; V gene: TRBV5-1; D gene: TRBD2; CDR3 length: 14
CDR3 protein: ASSPPGAQGTYEQY; clone size: NA; V gene: TRBV11-3; D gene: NA; CDR3 length: 14